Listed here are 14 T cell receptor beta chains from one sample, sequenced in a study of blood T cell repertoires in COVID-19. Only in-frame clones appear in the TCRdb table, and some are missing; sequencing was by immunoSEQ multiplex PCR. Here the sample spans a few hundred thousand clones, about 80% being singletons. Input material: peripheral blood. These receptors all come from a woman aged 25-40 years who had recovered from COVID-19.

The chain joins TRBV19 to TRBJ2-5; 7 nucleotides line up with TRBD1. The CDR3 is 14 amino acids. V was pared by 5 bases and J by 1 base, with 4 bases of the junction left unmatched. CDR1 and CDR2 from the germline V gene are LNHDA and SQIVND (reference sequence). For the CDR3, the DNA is TGTGCCAGTAGTGGGACAGACTTCCAAGAGACCCAGTACTTC. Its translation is CASSGTDFQETQYF.

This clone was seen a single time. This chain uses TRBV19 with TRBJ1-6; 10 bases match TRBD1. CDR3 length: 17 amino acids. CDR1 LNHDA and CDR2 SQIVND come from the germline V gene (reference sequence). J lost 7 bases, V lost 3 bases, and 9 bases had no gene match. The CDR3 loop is CASSMKPPGQGNSPLHF. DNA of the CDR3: TGTGCCAGTAGTATGAAACCTCCGGGACAGGGGAATTCACCCCTCCACTTT.

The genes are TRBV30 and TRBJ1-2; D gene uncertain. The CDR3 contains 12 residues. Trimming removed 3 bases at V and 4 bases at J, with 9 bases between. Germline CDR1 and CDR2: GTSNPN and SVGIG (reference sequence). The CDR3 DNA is TGTGCCTGGAGCGAAAACTCCTATGGCTACACCTTC. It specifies CAWSENSYGYTF.

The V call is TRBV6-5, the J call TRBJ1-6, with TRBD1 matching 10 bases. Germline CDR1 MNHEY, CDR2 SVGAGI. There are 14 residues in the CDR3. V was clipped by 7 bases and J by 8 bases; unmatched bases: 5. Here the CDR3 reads CASNRDRGDSPLHF. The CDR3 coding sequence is TGTGCCAGCAATCGGGACAGGGGTGATTCACCCCTCCACTTT.

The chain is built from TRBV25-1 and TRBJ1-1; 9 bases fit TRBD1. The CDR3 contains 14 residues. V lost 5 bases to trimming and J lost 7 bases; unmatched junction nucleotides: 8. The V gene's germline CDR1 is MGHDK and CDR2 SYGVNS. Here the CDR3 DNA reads TGTGCCAGCAGTACCGGGACAGGGATGGGTGAAGCTTTCTTT. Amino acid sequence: CASSTGTGMGEAFF.

The CDR3 sequence: CASSFGGRAYEQYF. CDR3 bases: TGTGCCAGCAGCTTCGGAGGGAGAGCCTACGAGCAGTACTTC. The rearrangement links TRBV7-2 to TRBJ2-7, with D possibly TRBD2 on 6 matching bases. This CDR3 contains 14 residues. Germline V gene sequence: CDR1 SGHTA, CDR2 FQGNSA. V was clipped by 3 bases and J by 2 bases, with 11 bases between them.

CDR3 region: CASSLWASNQGANHEQYF. The CDR3 DNA reads TGTGCCAGCAGTTTGTGGGCCTCGAACCAGGGGGCGAACCACGAGCAGTACTTC. The rearrangement links TRBV28 to TRBJ2-7, with TRBD1 identical over 8 bases. V trimming: 3 bases; J trimming: 5 bases; junction bases outside the gene matches: 18. The CDR3 loop spans 18 amino acids. Germline assignment: CDR1 MDHEN and CDR2 SYDVKM.

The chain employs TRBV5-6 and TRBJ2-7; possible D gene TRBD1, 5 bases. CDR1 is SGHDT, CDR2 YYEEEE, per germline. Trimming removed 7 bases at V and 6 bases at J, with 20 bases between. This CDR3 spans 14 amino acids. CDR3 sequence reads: CASASRQGVSEQYF. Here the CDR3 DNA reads TGTGCCAGCGCGAGTAGGCAGGGTGTTTCCGAGCAGTACTTC.

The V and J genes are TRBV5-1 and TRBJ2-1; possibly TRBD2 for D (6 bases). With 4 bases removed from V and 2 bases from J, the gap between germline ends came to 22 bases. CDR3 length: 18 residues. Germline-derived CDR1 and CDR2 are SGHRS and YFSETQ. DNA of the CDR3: TGCGCCAGCAGCCCGAGGGAGGCGGGCGGGACCCCCTACAATGAGCAGTTCTTC. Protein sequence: CASSPREAGGTPYNEQFF. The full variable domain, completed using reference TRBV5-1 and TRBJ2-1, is KAGVTQTPRYLIKTRGQQVTLSCSPISGHRSVSWYQQTPGQGLQFLFEYFSETQRNKGNFPGRFSGRQFSNSRSEMNVSTLELGDSALYLCASSPREAGGTPYNEQFFGPGTRLTVL.

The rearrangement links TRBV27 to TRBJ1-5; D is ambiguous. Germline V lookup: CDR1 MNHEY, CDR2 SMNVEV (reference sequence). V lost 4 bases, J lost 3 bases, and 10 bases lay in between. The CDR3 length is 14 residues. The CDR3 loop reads CASSYGRDNQPQHF. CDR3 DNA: TGTGCCAGCAGTTACGGACGGGACAATCAGCCCCAGCATTTT.

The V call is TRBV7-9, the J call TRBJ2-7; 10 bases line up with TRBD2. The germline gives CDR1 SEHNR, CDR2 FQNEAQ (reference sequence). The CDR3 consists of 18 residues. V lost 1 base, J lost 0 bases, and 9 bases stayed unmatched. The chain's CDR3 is CASSLGGASGSSSYEQYF. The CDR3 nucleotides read TGTGCCAGCAGCTTAGGAGGGGCTAGCGGGAGTAGCTCCTACGAGCAGTACTTC.

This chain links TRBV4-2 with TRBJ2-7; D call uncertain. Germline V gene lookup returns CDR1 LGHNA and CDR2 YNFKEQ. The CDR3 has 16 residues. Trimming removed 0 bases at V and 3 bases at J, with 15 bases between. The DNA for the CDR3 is TGTGCCAGCAGCCAAGACTCGTCCGGGTCGAACTACGAGCAGTACTTC. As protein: CASSQDSSGSNYEQYF.

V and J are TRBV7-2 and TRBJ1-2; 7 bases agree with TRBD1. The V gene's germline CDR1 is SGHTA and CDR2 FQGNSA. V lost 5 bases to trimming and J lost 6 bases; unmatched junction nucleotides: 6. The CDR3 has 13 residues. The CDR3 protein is CASSRRQGNGYTF. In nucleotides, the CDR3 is TGTGCCAGCAGCCGACGACAGGGTAATGGCTACACCTTC.

CDR3 in amino acids: CASSSPGTGGVGYTF. The CDR3 nucleotides read TGTGCCAGCAGTTCCCCCGGGACAGGGGGAGTCGGCTACACCTTC. The rearrangement uses TRBV28 and TRBJ1-2; 11 nucleotides line up with TRBD1. Germline V gene sequence: CDR1 MDHEN, CDR2 SYDVKM. This CDR3 contains 15 residues. J lost 8 bases, V lost 4 bases, and 9 bases had no gene match.